The entry below gives a single T cell receptor beta chain sequence along with its context. Its cognate antigen is unknown. These data are taken from a study of T-cell memory formation after mild COVID-19. Background on the study: Largely donor-specific sequence clusters came from a couple of donors. The study, taken as a whole, reports: Cross-reactive memory apparently joined, as some responding clones appeared in pre-infection memory. Whereas later expanders leaned CD4+, clones contracting day 15 to 85 showed a balanced CD4/CD8 makeup.

MiXCR, applied by TCRdb to the 5' RACE reads, yields one record per CDR3 protein. The table includes roughly 200,000 distinct CDR3 sequences, around 17% detected once. The sequence was obtained from an adult woman who had mild COVID-19 (a few samples of this study predate the infection). Cell type and time point are not known. Specimen: PBMCs or a T cell subset sorted from them (not recorded which).

The CDR3 region has the DNA TGCAGTGCTAGAGTGGGCGGGGGGCGGTACGAGCAGTACTTC. This translates into CSARVGGGRYEQYF. The rearrangement links TRBV20-1 to TRBJ2-7, with 8 bases identical to TRBD2. The CDR3 spans 14 residues. V shed 1 base and J 4 bases; nucleotides not matched to a gene: 6. CDR1 is DFQATT, CDR2 SNEGSKA, per germline (reference sequence).